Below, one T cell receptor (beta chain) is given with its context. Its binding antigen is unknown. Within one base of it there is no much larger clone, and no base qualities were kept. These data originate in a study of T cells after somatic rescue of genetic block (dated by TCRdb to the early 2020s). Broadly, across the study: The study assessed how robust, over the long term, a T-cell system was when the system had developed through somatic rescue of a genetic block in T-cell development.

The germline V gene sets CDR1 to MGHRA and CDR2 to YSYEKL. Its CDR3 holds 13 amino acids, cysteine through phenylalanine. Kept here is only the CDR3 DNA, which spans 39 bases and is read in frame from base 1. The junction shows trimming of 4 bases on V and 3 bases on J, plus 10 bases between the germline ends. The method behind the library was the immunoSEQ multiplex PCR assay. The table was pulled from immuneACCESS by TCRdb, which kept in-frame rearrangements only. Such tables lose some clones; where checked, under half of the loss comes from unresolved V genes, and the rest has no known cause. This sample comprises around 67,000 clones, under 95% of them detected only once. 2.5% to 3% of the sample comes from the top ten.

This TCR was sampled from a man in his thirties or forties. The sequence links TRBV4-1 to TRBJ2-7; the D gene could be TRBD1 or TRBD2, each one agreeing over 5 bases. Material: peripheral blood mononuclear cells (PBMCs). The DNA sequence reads TGCGCCAGCAGCCGAGAGGGGTACTACGAGCAGTACTTC. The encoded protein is CASSREGYYEQYF.